This T cell receptor beta chain stems from a study of CD8 T cells in ankylosing spondylitis. Regarding the study as a whole: A number of the motif variants had already been described in reactive arthritis synovial fluid and blood. Blood of patients with ankylosing spondylitis appeared to be characterized by a TCR beta motif of eight highly homologous variants.

The CDR3 covers 14 residues. Losses at the gene ends were 5 bases for V and 7 bases for J; bases not matched to a gene: 7. The germline CDR1 and CDR2 sequences are MGHDK and SYGVNS. MiXCR, applied by TCRdb to the 5' RACE reads, yields one record per CDR3 protein. Of roughly 370,000 distinct CDR3 sequences listed, around 22% are singletons. This clonotype has just a few counts. The antigen is undetermined. The genes are TRBV25-1 and TRBJ2-1, with 8 bases fitting TRBD2. This clonotype was sampled from a male donor with ankylosing spondylitis. The source material was blood, either unsorted or a sorted T cell fraction (not recorded which). In DNA form, the CDR3 reads TGTGCCAGCAGTAGAGCGGGAGATCTTAATGAGCAGTTCTTC. Residues: CASSRAGDLNEQFF.